This T cell receptor (beta chain) was recorded in a study of blood T cell repertoires in COVID-19 (dated by TCRdb to about 2020). With respect to the entire study: Samples covering the acute and convalescent phases of COVID-19 were provided by collaborators in the United States, Italy and Spain. The material from the prospective study consisted of cDNA or gDNA derived from T cells, B-cell-depleted T cells, or PBMCs. Deeply sampled blood TCRbeta repertoires from subjects exposed to, actively infected with, or recovered from COVID-19 were included in the dataset. Where HLA class I and class II types were available, the types were taken from metadata supplied by the sample provider, not from assay-based typing. A freely available public database, intended as a resource for researchers studying the immune response to SARS-CoV-2, is where the repertoires were released. Sample metadata almost always included a de-identified subject ID, COVID-19 status, age in years and sex. The samples were drawn from two sources: the first 160 participants of the ongoing ImmuneRACE study, and fewer than 1,500 subjects contributed by 6 global collaborators.

The CDR3 sequence holds 13 residues, the cysteine and phenylalanine included. Left in the record is the CDR3 DNA by itself, 39 bases read in frame from the first base. The germline V gene (reference sequence) specifies LGHDT as CDR1 and YNNKEL as CDR2. V is cut back by 2 bases and J by 8 bases, with 4 bases in the junction unmatched. The collaborating institutions used their own protocols to collect whole blood in K2EDTA tubes. For TCRbeta analysis, collaborator samples were shipped as frozen whole blood, as isolated PBMCs, or as DNA extracted from either sample type. Findings and caveats that apply to the study as a whole: The amount of clinical and demographic metadata varied by source and participant and was provided uncurated.

In regard to this clone: Its antigen specificity is not known. Per-nucleotide qualities are absent, and no much larger clonotype sits a single base away.

The immunoSEQ Assay, a bias-controlled multiplex PCR, was used to amplify TCRbeta CDR3 regions from genomic DNA. Turning to the authors' computational methods: The number of nucleated cells in each sample was estimated from the amplification of reference gene primers within the assay. To quantify the absolute abundance of each unique TCRbeta CDR3 rearrangement, sequence reads were collapsed and filtered. For each sample, productive Simpson clonality was calculated as the square root of Simpson's diversity index over productive rearrangements. TCRdb holds this immuneACCESS table with in-frame rearrangements only. Some clones are missing; in checked studies, unresolved V genes explain under half, and the rest has no known cause. V, J and clone size were drawn from that table, and D and trimming were deduced from the DNA. The sample contains 250,000 to 350,000 clones, approximately 91% of them found a single time. Approximately 12% of the sample is held by the ten biggest clonotypes.

This clonotype was sampled from a woman between 55 and 75 years old with acute or convalescent COVID-19. The sample consisted of peripheral blood. This receptor chain uses TRBV3-1 (or the pseudogene TRBV3-2) and TRBJ1-2, with 8 middle bases fitting TRBD1. In nucleotide form, the sequence is TGTGCCAGCAGCCAACCCGGGACAGGAGGCTACACCTTC. Its product reads: CASSQPGTGGYTF.